The rows below give T cell receptor beta chains drawn from one sample of a study of CD4 and CD8 cells across lung adenocarcinoma regions. TCRdb recomputed calls from the PCR reads with MiXCR, one row per CDR3 protein. The table records about 18,000 distinct CDR3 sequences, around 46% of them present only once. The sequenced material came from CD8+ T cells from the margin of a lung tumor. The receptors shown here come from a male donor with lung adenocarcinoma. The CD4 and CD8 labels of this study may be unreliable. Both conserved end residues are part of each CDR3. Each record gives: CDR3 length, J gene, V gene, CDR3 protein.

len: 12; j_gene: TRBJ2-1; v_gene: TRBV6-2/TRBV6-3; CDR3aa: CASVRERGEQFF
len: 12; j_gene: TRBJ2-3; v_gene: TRBV25-1; CDR3aa: CASSLGGDTQYF
len: 16; j_gene: TRBJ2-3; v_gene: TRBV6-1; CDR3aa: CASGGAGGGDEDTQYF
len: 14; j_gene: TRBJ1-4; v_gene: TRBV6-1; CDR3aa: CASGGSGFNEKLFF
len: 17; j_gene: TRBJ2-6; v_gene: TRBV6-1; CDR3aa: CARGGAGGAGGANVLTF
len: 16; j_gene: TRBJ2-1; v_gene: TRBV6-5; CDR3aa: CASSYSSGSLYNEQFF
len: 13; j_gene: TRBJ2-3; v_gene: TRBV3-1; CDR3aa: CASSPGRVRIQYF
len: 17; j_gene: TRBJ2-3; v_gene: TRBV6-1; CDR3aa: CASSDHWRGGVSDTQYF
len: 15; j_gene: TRBJ2-3; v_gene: TRBV6-5; CDR3aa: CARSYGTGDQETQYF
len: 15; j_gene: TRBJ2-3; v_gene: TRBV6-5; CDR3aa: CAGGYGGGDTETQYF
len: 14; j_gene: NA; v_gene: TRBV6-1; CDR3aa: CASSGGRDQETQYF
len: 13; j_gene: TRBJ2-5; v_gene: TRBV27; CDR3aa: CASSAQGRGTQYF
len: 14; j_gene: TRBJ1-1; v_gene: TRBV6-1; CDR3aa: CASSLQGRRTEAFF
len: 14; j_gene: TRBJ2-4; v_gene: TRBV6-1; CDR3aa: CAVTGRWATNMQYF
len: 11; j_gene: TRBJ2-3; v_gene: TRBV6-1; CDR3aa: CASPPVDTQYF
len: 17; j_gene: TRBJ2-1; v_gene: TRBV6-1; CDR3aa: CASSEEWLLAGGNEQFF
len: 15; j_gene: TRBJ2-1; v_gene: TRBV27; CDR3aa: CASSFQGQENNEQFF
len: 16; j_gene: TRBJ2-5; v_gene: TRBV5-1; CDR3aa: CASSLGWAGEYNEQYF
len: 16; j_gene: NA; v_gene: TRBV7-6; CDR3aa: CASSFLGTSNQETQYF
len: 14; j_gene: TRBJ2-3; v_gene: TRBV6-2/TRBV6-3; CDR3aa: CASSYYPLKNTQYF
len: 14; j_gene: TRBJ2-1; v_gene: TRBV19; CDR3aa: CASREDRADNEQFF
len: 15; j_gene: TRBJ2-4; v_gene: TRBV6-1; CDR3aa: CACRDRPSGKDTQYF
len: 16; j_gene: TRBJ2-5; v_gene: TRBV6-1; CDR3aa: CASGGPGGGAKETQYF
len: 13; j_gene: NA; v_gene: TRBV27; CDR3aa: CASRSEVVYEQYF
len: 17; j_gene: TRBJ2-1; v_gene: TRBV7-2; CDR3aa: CASSVRLAGSSYNEQFF
len: 15; j_gene: TRBJ1-4; v_gene: TRBV3-1; CDR3aa: CASSQQTGANEKLFF
len: 17; j_gene: TRBJ2-4; v_gene: TRBV10-2; CDR3aa: CASCAGLGGRAQDIQYF
len: 13; j_gene: NA; v_gene: TRBV20-1; CDR3aa: CSAEQTDTYEQYF
len: 15; j_gene: TRBJ2-2; v_gene: TRBV4-1; CDR3aa: CASSPTSATTGELFF
len: 14; j_gene: TRBJ2-3; v_gene: TRBV14; CDR3aa: CASSQDRSADTQYF
len: 15; j_gene: NA; v_gene: TRBV6-1; CDR3aa: CASSDTMGQGETQYF
len: 14; j_gene: NA; v_gene: TRBV10-1; CDR3aa: CRGWRPGATNTQYF
len: 12; j_gene: TRBJ2-5; v_gene: TRBV5-1; CDR3aa: CASSGGAETQYF
len: 15; j_gene: TRBJ2-1; v_gene: TRBV6-1; CDR3aa: CASSEETGGLNEQFF
len: 14; j_gene: TRBJ2-5; v_gene: TRBV6-1; CDR3aa: CARRGARDQQTQYF
len: 13; j_gene: TRBJ1-2; v_gene: TRBV3-1; CDR3aa: CASSQDGPQGYTF
len: 15; j_gene: TRBJ2-3; v_gene: TRBV27; CDR3aa: CASTLAGTSTDTQYF
len: 14; j_gene: TRBJ2-1; v_gene: TRBV27; CDR3aa: CASTRTRGYNEQFF
len: 13; j_gene: NA; v_gene: TRBV6-1; CDR3aa: CATGQQAKNTQYF
len: 16; j_gene: TRBJ2-5; v_gene: TRBV3-1; CDR3aa: CASSQGVAGPSETQYF
len: 15; j_gene: TRBJ1-1; v_gene: TRBV6-5; CDR3aa: CASSYEFRGAGEAFF
len: 15; j_gene: NA; v_gene: TRBV6-1; CDR3aa: CASSELGQGSYEQYF
len: 16; j_gene: TRBJ2-7; v_gene: TRBV7-8; CDR3aa: CASSRGGAGDSYEQYF
len: 14; j_gene: TRBJ2-4; v_gene: TRBV10-1; CDR3aa: CAGTGRCAKNTQYF
len: 15; j_gene: TRBJ2-3; v_gene: TRBV6-1; CDR3aa: CAGGKVGRDQDTQYF
len: 15; j_gene: TRBJ2-7; v_gene: TRBV15; CDR3aa: CATSRDRAGTYEQYF
len: 13; j_gene: TRBJ2-5; v_gene: TRBV6-1; CDR3aa: CASRTSREAGQYF
len: 15; j_gene: TRBJ1-2; v_gene: TRBV28; CDR3aa: CASRIVGTTNYGYTF
len: 15; j_gene: TRBJ2-7; v_gene: TRBV6-1; CDR3aa: CASSDFGGDDYEQYF
len: 15; j_gene: TRBJ2-3; v_gene: TRBV12-5; CDR3aa: CARVDRGIGQDTQYF
len: 16; j_gene: TRBJ2-1; v_gene: TRBV10-3; CDR3aa: CAISESLTSGSNEQFF
len: 17; j_gene: TRBJ2-3; v_gene: TRBV6-1; CDR3aa: CASIFPRGGRSKETQYF
len: 16; j_gene: TRBJ2-4; v_gene: TRBV6-1; CDR3aa: CASSEPLVVLVAIQYF
len: 13; j_gene: NA; v_gene: TRBV6-5; CDR3aa: CASSWAVNNEQYF